Below, one T cell receptor (beta chain) is given with its context. Both 60 Vbeta primers and 13 Jbeta primers went into the PCR. Only in-frame clones appear in the TCRdb table, and some are missing; sequencing was by immunoSEQ multiplex PCR. This sample carries fewer than 80,000 clones, about 76% of them seen once, and the ten largest clones take around 3.3%. The data are from a study of cytomegalovirus exposure and HLA in healthy donors. Germline V lookup: CDR1 MDHEN, CDR2 SYDVKM. The V gene lost 3 bases and the J gene lost 0 bases, with 9 bases spanning the gap. This CDR3 is 16 amino acids long. This clonotype originated in a young man in good health and CMV-seronegative. Sequencing used PBMCs. This chain links TRBV28 with TRBJ2-6; D is possibly TRBD2 (5 bases). The CDR3 loop reads CASSLGVSSGANVLTF. DNA for the CDR3: TGTGCCAGCAGTTTGGGAGTAAGCTCTGGGGCCAACGTCCTGACTTTC.